The T cell receptor beta chain described here comes from a study of blood T cells in healthy people across ages. Overall study: In model experiments, template switching was able to capture about one barcoded beta molecule for every two T cells that were present. Study observations and caveats: Age brought a roughly linear fall in TCR beta diversity measured per million T cells.

The use of a sample-barcoded 5' primer and a J-beta primer mix characterized a second PCR of roughly 6 to 11 cycles. Each cDNA was tagged by a template-switch adaptor containing 12 random nucleotides. MiXCR, run by TCRdb on the 5' RACE reads, gives a single entry per CDR3 protein. The repertoire includes about 2 million distinct CDR3 sequences, about 50% of them detected once, and approximately 2% sits in the top ten. Concerning this clonotype: The antigen is unknown.

The authors extracted at least 6 micrograms of total RNA per sample. The material sequenced was blood. The sequence derives from a woman in her forties in good health.

In DNA, the CDR3 is TGTGCCAGTGGGTGGGGGCTCAACGAGCAGTACTTC. Translation: CASGWGLNEQYF. This sequence joins TRBV27 and TRBJ2-5, with a weak D call TRBD1 (6 bases). The J call could be wrong; TRBJ2-7 is a better fit for the DNA end. The CDR3 contains 12 residues. CDR1 MNHEY and CDR2 SMNVEV come from the germline V gene (reference sequence).